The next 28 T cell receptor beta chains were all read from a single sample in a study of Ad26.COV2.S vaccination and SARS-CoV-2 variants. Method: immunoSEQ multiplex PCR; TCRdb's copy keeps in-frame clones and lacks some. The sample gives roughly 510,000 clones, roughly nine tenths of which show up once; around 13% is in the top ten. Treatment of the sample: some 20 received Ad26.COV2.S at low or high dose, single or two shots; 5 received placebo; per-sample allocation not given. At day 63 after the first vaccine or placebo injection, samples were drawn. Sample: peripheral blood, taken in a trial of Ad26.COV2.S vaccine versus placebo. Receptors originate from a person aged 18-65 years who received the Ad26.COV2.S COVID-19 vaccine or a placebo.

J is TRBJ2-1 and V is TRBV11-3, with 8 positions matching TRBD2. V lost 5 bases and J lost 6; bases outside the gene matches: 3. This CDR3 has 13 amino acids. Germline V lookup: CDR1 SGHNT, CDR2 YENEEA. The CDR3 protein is CASSHGTSNEQFF. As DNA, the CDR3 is TGTGCCAGCAGCCATGGGACTAGCAATGAGCAGTTCTTC.

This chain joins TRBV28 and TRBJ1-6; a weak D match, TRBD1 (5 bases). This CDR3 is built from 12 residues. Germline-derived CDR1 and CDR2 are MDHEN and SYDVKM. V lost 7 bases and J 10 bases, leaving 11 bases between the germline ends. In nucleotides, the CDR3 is TGTGCCAGCACTCGGACACCATCACCCCTCCACTTT. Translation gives CASTRTPSPLHF.

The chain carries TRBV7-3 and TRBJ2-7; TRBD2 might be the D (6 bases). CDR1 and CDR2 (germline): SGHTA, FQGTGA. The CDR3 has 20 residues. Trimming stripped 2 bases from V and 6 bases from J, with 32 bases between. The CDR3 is CASSLRFLVTLALFTFEQYF. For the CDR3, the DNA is TGTGCCAGCAGCTTACGATTTCTAGTCACACTAGCCCTTTTTACCTTCGAGCAGTACTTC. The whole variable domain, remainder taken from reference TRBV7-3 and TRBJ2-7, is GAGVSQTPSNKVTEKGKYVELRCDPISGHTALYWYRQSLGQGPEFLIYFQGTGAADDSGLPNDRFFAVRPEGSVSTLKIQRTERGDSAVYLCASSLRFLVTLALFTFEQYFGPGTRLTVT.

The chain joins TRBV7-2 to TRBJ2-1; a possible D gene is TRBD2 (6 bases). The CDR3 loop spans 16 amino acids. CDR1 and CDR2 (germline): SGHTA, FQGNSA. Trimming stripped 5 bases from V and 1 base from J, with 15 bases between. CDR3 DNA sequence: TGTGCCAGCAGCCCCCGTGGTAGCGGATCCTACAATGAGCAGTTCTTC. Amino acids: CASSPRGSGSYNEQFF.

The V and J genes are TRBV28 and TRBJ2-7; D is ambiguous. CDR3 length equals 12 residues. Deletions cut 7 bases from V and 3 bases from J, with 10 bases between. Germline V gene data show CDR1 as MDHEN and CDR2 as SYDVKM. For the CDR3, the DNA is TGTGCCAGCACCCGTAGCTTCTACGAGCAGTACTTC. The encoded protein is CASTRSFYEQYF.

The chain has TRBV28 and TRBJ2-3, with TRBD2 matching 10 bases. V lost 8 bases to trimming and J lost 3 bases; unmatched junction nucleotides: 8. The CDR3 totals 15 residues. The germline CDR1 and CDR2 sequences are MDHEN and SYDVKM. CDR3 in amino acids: CASRPSGSRTDTQYF. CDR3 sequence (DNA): TGTGCCAGCCGTCCTAGCGGGAGTCGGACAGATACGCAGTATTTT.

The CDR3 DNA is TGTGCCAGCTCATCTCTTCTAAATCCACTCCTTAACTATGGCTACACCTTC. As protein: CASSSLLNPLLNYGYTF. The chain uses TRBV27 and TRBJ1-2; D call uncertain. Deletions cut 8 bases from V and 1 base from J, with 23 bases between. The CDR3 has 17 amino acids. Germline V gene data show CDR1 as MNHEY and CDR2 as SMNVEV (reference sequence).

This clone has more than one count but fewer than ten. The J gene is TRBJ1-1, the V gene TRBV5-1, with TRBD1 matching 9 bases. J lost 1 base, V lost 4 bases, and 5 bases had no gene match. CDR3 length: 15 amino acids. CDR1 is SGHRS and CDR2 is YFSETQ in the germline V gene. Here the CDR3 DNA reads TGCGCCAGCAGCCCCTGGGGACAGGGGAACACTGAAGCTTTCTTT. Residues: CASSPWGQGNTEAFF.

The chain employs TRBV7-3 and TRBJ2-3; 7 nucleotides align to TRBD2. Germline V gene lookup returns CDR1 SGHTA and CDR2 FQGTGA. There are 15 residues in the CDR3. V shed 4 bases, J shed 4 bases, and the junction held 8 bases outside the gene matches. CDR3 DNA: TGTGCCAGCAGCTATGGCGGGAGTAAATCAGATACGCAGTATTTT. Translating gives CASSYGGSKSDTQYF.

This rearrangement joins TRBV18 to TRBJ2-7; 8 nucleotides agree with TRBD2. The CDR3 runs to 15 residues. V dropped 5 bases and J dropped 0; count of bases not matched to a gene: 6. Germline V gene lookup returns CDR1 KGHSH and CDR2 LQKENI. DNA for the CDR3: TGTGCCAGCTCAACTCGTAGCGGGGACTCCTACGAGCAGTACTTC. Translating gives CASSTRSGDSYEQYF.

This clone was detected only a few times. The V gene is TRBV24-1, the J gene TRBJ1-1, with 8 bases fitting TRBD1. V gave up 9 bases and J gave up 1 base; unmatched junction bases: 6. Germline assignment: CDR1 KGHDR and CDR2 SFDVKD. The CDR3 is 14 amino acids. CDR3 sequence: CATQRTGSNTEAFF. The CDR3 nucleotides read TGTGCCACCCAAAGGACAGGGTCGAACACTGAAGCTTTCTTT.

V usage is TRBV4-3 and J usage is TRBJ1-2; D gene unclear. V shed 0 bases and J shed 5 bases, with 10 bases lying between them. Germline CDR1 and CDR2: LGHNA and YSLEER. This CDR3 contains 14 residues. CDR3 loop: CASSQERAEYGYTF. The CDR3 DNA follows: TGCGCCAGCAGCCAAGAAAGGGCTGAGTATGGCTACACCTTC.

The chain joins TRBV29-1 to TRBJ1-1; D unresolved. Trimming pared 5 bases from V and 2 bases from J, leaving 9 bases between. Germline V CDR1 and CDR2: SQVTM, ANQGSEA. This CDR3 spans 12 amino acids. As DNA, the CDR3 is TGCAGCGTTCGACGGTCTAACACTGAAGCTTTCTTT. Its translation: CSVRRSNTEAFF.

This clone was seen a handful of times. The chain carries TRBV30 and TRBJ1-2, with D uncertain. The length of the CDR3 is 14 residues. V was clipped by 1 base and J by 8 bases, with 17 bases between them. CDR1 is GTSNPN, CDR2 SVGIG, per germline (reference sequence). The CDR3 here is CAWSDTWTRGGYTF. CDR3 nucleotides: TGTGCCTGGAGTGATACCTGGACCAGAGGAGGCTACACCTTC.

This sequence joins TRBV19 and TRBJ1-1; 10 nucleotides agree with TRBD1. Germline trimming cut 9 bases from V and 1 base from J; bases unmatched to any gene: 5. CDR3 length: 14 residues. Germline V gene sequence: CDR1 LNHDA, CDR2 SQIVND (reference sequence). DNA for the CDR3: TGTGCCAGCAGGACAGGGGGAGGGAACACTGAAGCTTTCTTT. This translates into CASRTGGGNTEAFF.

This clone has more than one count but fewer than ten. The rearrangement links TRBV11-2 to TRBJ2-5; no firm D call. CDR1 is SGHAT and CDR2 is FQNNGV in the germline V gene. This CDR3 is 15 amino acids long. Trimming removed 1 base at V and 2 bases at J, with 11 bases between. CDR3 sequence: CASSLVLGWQETQYF. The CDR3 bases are TGTGCCAGCAGCTTAGTGCTAGGATGGCAAGAGACCCAGTACTTC.

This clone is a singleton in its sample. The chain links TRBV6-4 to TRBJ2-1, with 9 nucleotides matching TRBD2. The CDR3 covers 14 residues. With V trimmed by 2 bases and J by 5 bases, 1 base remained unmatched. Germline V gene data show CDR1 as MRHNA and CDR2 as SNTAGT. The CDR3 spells CASSDASGNNEQFF. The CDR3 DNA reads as TGTGCCAGCAGTGACGCTAGCGGGAACAATGAGCAGTTCTTC.

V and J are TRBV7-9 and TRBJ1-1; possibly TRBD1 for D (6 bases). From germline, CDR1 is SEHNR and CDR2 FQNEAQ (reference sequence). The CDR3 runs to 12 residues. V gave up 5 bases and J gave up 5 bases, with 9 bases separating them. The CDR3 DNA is TGTGCCAGCAGCCCTAGGGGGACTGAAGCTTTCTTT. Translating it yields CASSPRGTEAFF. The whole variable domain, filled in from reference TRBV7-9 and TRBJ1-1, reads DTGVSQNPRHKITKRGQNVTFRCDPISEHNRLYWYRQTLGQGPEFLTYFQNEAQLEKSRLLSDRFSAERPKGSFSTLEIQRTEQGDSAMYLCASSPRGTEAFFGQGTRLTVV.

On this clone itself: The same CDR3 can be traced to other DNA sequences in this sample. The CDR3 nucleotides are TGCGCCAGCAGCTTAGGGACAGGGGGCAATCAGCCCCAGCATTTT. Protein: CASSLGTGGNQPQHF. The chain is built from TRBV5-1 and TRBJ1-5; 10 positions match TRBD1. This CDR3 region has 15 residues. Germline assignment: CDR1 SGHRS and CDR2 YFSETQ. V shed 2 bases, J shed 2 bases, and the junction held 1 base outside the gene matches.

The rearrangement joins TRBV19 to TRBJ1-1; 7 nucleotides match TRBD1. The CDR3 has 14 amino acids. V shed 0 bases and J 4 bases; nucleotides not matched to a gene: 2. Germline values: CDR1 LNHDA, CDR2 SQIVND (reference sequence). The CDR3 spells CASSIDEGATEAFF. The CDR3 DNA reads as TGTGCCAGTAGTATAGACGAGGGGGCCACTGAAGCTTTCTTT.

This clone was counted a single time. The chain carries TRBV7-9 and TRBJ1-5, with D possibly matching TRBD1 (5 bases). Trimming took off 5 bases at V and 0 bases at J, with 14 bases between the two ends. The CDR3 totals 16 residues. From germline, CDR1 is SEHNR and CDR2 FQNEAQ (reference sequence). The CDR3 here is CASSPPGHNSNQPQHF. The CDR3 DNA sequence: TGTGCCAGCAGCCCTCCGGGGCACAATAGCAATCAGCCCCAGCATTTT.

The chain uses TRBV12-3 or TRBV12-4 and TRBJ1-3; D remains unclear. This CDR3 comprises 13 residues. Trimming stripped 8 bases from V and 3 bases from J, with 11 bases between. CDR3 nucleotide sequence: TGTGCCAGCGGGTGGCAGAATGGAAACACCATATATTTT. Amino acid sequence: CASGWQNGNTIYF.

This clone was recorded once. The CDR3 reads CASRQTGGLEYF. The CDR3 DNA sequence: TGTGCCAGCAGGCAGACAGGAGGCCTCGAGTACTTC. The gene calls are TRBV7-9 and TRBJ2-5, with D perhaps matching TRBD1 (6 bases). CDR1 is SEHNR, CDR2 FQNEAQ, per germline (reference sequence). The CDR3 loop spans 12 amino acids. V lost 6 bases and J lost 12, with 17 bases in between.

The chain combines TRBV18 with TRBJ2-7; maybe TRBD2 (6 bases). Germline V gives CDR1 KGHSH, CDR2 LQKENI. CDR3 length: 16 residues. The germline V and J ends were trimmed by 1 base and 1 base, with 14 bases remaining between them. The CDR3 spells CASSPLGGQSSYEQYF. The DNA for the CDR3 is TGTGCCAGCTCACCACTCGGGGGTCAGTCTTCCTACGAGCAGTACTTC.

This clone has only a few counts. The CDR3 DNA reads as TGTGCCAGCCGAACCACAGGGGTGAACTATGGCTACACCTTC. This encodes CASRTTGVNYGYTF. The chain combines TRBV2 with TRBJ1-2; 7 nucleotides agree with TRBD1. The germline gives CDR1 SNHLY, CDR2 FYNNEI. The CDR3 has 14 amino acids. Unmatched junction bases numbered 8, after V lost 8 bases and J lost 2 bases.

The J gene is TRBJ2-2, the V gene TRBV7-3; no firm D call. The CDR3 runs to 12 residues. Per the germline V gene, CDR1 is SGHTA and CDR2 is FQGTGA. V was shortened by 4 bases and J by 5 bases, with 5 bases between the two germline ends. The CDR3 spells CASSSRTGELFF. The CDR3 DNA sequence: TGTGCCAGCAGCTCTAGGACCGGGGAGCTGTTTTTT.

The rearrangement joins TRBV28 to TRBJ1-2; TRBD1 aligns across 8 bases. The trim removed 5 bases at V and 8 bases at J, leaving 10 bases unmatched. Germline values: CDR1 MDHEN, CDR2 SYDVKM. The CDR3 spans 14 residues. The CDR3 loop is CASSRTGRREGYTF. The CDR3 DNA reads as TGTGCCAGCAGTCGGACAGGGAGGAGGGAGGGCTACACCTTC.

CDR3 sequence: CAWGYYTF. Here the CDR3 DNA reads TGTGCCTGGGGATACTACACCTTC. This chain links TRBV30 with TRBJ1-2; D is uncertain. This CDR3 region has 8 residues. V was clipped by 5 bases and J by 10 bases, with 5 bases between them. Germline CDR1 and CDR2: GTSNPN and SVGIG (reference sequence).